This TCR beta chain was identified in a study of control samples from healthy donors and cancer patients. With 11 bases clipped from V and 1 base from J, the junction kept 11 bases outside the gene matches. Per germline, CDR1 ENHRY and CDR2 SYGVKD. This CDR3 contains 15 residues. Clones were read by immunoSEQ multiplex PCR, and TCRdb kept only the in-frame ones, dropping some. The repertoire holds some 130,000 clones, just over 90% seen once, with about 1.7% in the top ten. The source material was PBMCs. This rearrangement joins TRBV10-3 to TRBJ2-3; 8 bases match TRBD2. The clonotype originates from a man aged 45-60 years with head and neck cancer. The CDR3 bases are TGTGCCTCGGATTGGGGAGCGGGGGGCACAGATACGCAGTATTTT. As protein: CASDWGAGGTDTQYF.